These 15 T cell receptor beta chains came from one sample sequenced in a study of beta chain features in type 1 diabetes. Every isolated RNA sample was fully reverse transcribed, so sequencing captured expressed TCRB transcripts. The repertoire was sequenced with immunoSEQ multiplex PCR; TCRdb's copy has only in-frame clones and lacks some. The profile covers approximately 250,000 clones, with around 9.6% appearing a single time and about 0.037% taken by the ten largest. The specimen sequenced was naive CD4+ T cells from blood. Source of these receptors: a woman between 18 and 29 years old in good health.

The V gene is TRBV30, the J gene TRBJ2-1; 10 bases fit TRBD2. V shed 0 bases and J 7 bases; nucleotides not matched to a gene: 9. The germline gives CDR1 GTSNPN, CDR2 SVGIG (reference sequence). The CDR3 runs to 16 residues. The CDR3 sequence is CAWSVITSGIWNEQFF. For the CDR3, the DNA is TGTGCCTGGAGTGTAATTACTAGCGGGATTTGGAATGAGCAGTTCTTC.

The gene calls are TRBV5-1 and TRBJ2-7; 10 bases match TRBD1. Looked up from germline, CDR1 is SGHRS and CDR2 is YFSETQ. With V trimmed by 3 bases and J by 6 bases, 6 bases remained unmatched. The CDR3 loop spans 14 amino acids. CDR3 amino acids: CASSYGTGEIEQYF. The DNA of the CDR3 is TGCGCCAGCAGCTACGGGACAGGGGAAATCGAGCAGTACTTC.

This clone was found a few times. V gene TRBV4-1 combines with J gene TRBJ2-7, with TRBD1 matching over 12 bases. Losses at the gene ends were 4 bases for V and 7 bases for J; bases not matched to a gene: 5. This CDR3 has 14 amino acids. CDR1 and CDR2 from the germline V gene are MGHRA and YSYEKL. The chain's CDR3 is CASSRDRGQGEQYF. The CDR3 nucleotides are TGCGCCAGCAGCCGGGACAGGGGGCAGGGGGAGCAGTACTTC.

The chain combines TRBV18 with TRBJ2-6, with D possibly matching TRBD2 (6 bases). The CDR3 is 16 residues long. The V gene's germline CDR1 is KGHSH and CDR2 LQKENI. Trimming removed 0 bases at V and 3 bases at J, with 9 bases between. CDR3 coding DNA: TGTGCCAGCTCACCACCCCGGGGGTTTGGGGCCAACGTCCTGACTTTC. Its translation: CASSPPRGFGANVLTF. Full variable domain (missing parts from reference TRBV18 and TRBJ2-6): NAGVMQNPRHLVRRRGQEARLRCSPMKGHSHVYWYRQLPEEGLKFMVYLQKENIIDESGMPKERFSAEFPKEGPSILRIQQVVRGDSAAYFCASSPPRGFGANVLTFGAGSRLTVL.

The chain joins TRBV6-5 to TRBJ2-1; 7 bases agree with TRBD2. V lost 4 bases and J lost 5; bases outside the gene matches: 11. The CDR3 consists of 16 residues. The V gene's germline CDR1 is MNHEY and CDR2 SVGAGI. The CDR3 protein is CASSLILAADNNEQFF. The DNA for the CDR3 is TGTGCCAGCAGTTTAATTCTAGCGGCGGATAACAATGAGCAGTTCTTC.

This chain links TRBV7-9 with TRBJ1-2; D possibly corresponds to TRBD1 (6 bases). CDR1 and CDR2 (germline): SEHNR, FQNEAQ (reference sequence). The V end was cut by 5 bases, the J end by 5 bases, with 15 bases between. This CDR3 is 14 amino acids long. The CDR3 reads CASSPPGTTYGYTF. CDR3 bases: TGTGCCAGCAGCCCTCCCGGGACAACTTATGGCTACACCTTC.

This clone was observed a handful of times. The chain combines TRBV5-1 with TRBJ1-5; 8 bases fit TRBD1. Germline values: CDR1 SGHRS, CDR2 YFSETQ. This CDR3 has 14 residues. J lost 7 bases, V lost 0 bases, and 3 bases had no gene match. CDR3 in DNA: TGCGCCAGCAGCTTGGAGGGACAGGACCAGCCCCAGCATTTT. This sequence encodes CASSLEGQDQPQHF.

The V and J genes are TRBV7-8 and TRBJ2-7, with TRBD2 identical over 10 bases. V dropped 4 bases and J dropped 0; count of bases not matched to a gene: 12. The germline V gene has CDR1 SGHVS and CDR2 FQNEAQ. The CDR3 is made up of 18 amino acids. The DNA for the CDR3 is TGTGCCAGCAGCTCTCCAGGGGTAGGGACTAGCGTCTCCTACGAGCAGTACTTC. Its protein product is CASSSPGVGTSVSYEQYF.

The chain joins TRBV5-4 to TRBJ2-7, with 7 bases fitting TRBD1. J lost 2 bases, V lost 0 bases, and 2 bases had no gene match. The CDR3 runs 14 residues. Germline V gene data show CDR1 as SGHNT and CDR2 as YYREEE (reference sequence). The CDR3 reads CASSLGGQPYEQYF. In DNA form, the CDR3 reads TGTGCCAGCAGCTTGGGGGGACAGCCCTACGAGCAGTACTTC.

The genes are TRBV7-8 and TRBJ1-5, with D hard to call. This CDR3 contains 16 residues. The germline V gene has CDR1 SGHVS and CDR2 FQNEAQ. V was shortened by 4 bases and J by 2 bases, with 15 bases between the two germline ends. CDR3 amino acids: CASSSRGGIGNQPQHF. The DNA for the CDR3 is TGTGCCAGCAGCTCTCGGGGAGGGATAGGCAATCAGCCCCAGCATTTT.

This chain uses TRBV11-1 with TRBJ2-4; 9 bases match TRBD1. The germline gives CDR1 SGHAT, CDR2 FQDESV (reference sequence). CDR3 length: 18 residues. J lost 0 bases, V lost 4 bases, and 10 bases had no gene match. CDR3 residues: CASSSRFGTGLAKNIQYF. In nucleotides, the CDR3 is TGTGCCAGCAGCTCTCGATTCGGGACAGGGTTAGCCAAAAACATTCAGTACTTC.

This clone occurred a few times. V gene TRBV5-4 combines with J gene TRBJ2-2; D unclear. The germline V and J ends were trimmed by 2 bases and 2 bases, with 7 bases remaining between them. Germline V lookup: CDR1 SGHNT, CDR2 YYREEE (reference sequence). The CDR3 runs 14 residues. The CDR3 DNA reads TGTGCCAGCAGCTTTAATCCTAACACCGGGGAGCTGTTTTTT. Translated: CASSFNPNTGELFF.

This clone appeared a few times. The chain uses TRBV5-6 and TRBJ1-2; D unclear. Trimming removed 0 bases from V and 0 bases from J, with 9 bases in between. The germline CDR1 and CDR2 sequences are SGHDT and YYEEEE. CDR3 length equals 15 residues. CDR3 region: CASSLAPGSNYGYTF. The CDR3 bases are TGTGCCAGCAGCTTGGCGCCCGGGTCTAACTATGGCTACACCTTC.

This clone was seen a handful of times. J is TRBJ2-7 and V is TRBV7-9, with 12 bases aligning to TRBD2. V lost 4 bases to trimming and J lost 2 bases; unmatched junction nucleotides: 9. Germline V gives CDR1 SEHNR, CDR2 FQNEAQ (reference sequence). The CDR3 has 17 residues. CDR3 loop: CASSSYAGLAGTYEQYF. CDR3 nucleotide sequence: TGTGCCAGCAGCTCATATGCCGGACTAGCGGGGACCTACGAGCAGTACTTC.

This clone was counted only a few times. The chain has TRBV5-1 and TRBJ2-4; 9 bases line up with TRBD2. V shed 4 bases and J 1 base; nucleotides not matched to a gene: 15. CDR1 and CDR2 (germline): SGHRS, YFSETQ. This CDR3 region has 19 residues. The CDR3 sequence: CASSGSSGGINQAKNIQYF. The CDR3 region has the DNA TGCGCCAGCAGCGGTTCAAGCGGGGGGATCAATCAGGCCAAAAACATTCAGTACTTC. The full variable domain, completed using reference TRBV5-1 and TRBJ2-4, is KAGVTQTPRYLIKTRGQQVTLSCSPISGHRSVSWYQQTPGQGLQFLFEYFSETQRNKGNFPGRFSGRQFSNSRSEMNVSTLELGDSALYLCASSGSSGGINQAKNIQYFGAGTRLSVL.